Described below is a single TCR beta chain sequence and its context. Its antigen is unidentified. V lost 6 bases and J lost 0, with 9 bases in between. This CDR3 has 14 amino acids. CDR1 is SNHLY, CDR2 FYNNEI, per germline. This sample is drawn from a study of T-cell reconstitution after alpha-beta-depleted transplantation in children. General study results and limits: One year post-transplant, T-cell counts and diversity were largely derived from T cells produced anew.

It was with unique molecular identifiers that the TCRbeta library was prepared. From the PCR reads, TCRdb called clonotypes with MiXCR, one entry per CDR3 protein. The sample shows fewer than 750,000 distinct CDR3 sequences, roughly 27% of them seen only once. The sequence was obtained from a boy younger than two with Wiskott-Aldrich syndrome, due to receive a stem cell transplant. The chain uses TRBV2 and TRBJ2-1; D not certain. The specimen was PBMCs, collected before TCRalphabeta/CD19-depleted stem cell transplant. CDR3 protein: CASSPLTSYNEQFF. The CDR3, as DNA: TGTGCCAGCAGCCCCTTAACCTCCTACAATGAGCAGTTCTTC.